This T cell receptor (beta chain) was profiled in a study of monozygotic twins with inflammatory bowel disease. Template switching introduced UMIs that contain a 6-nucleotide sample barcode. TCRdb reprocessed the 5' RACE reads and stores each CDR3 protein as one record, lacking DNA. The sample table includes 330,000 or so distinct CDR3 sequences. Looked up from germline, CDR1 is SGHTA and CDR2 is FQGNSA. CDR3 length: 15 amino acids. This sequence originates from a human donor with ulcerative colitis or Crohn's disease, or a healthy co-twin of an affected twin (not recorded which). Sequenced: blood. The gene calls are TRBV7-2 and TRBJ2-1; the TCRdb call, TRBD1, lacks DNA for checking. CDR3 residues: CASSFGQETYNEQFF.